A single TCR beta chain is shown here with its context. The target antigen is unknown. The CDR3 loop spans 18 amino acids. The germline V gene encodes CDR1 LGHDT and CDR2 YNNKEL (reference sequence). These data are taken from a study of T cells expressing NK-cell markers. General study findings and limits: NKG2C+ dominant clonotype frequencies in 6 or 7 donors were roughly 1.0-7.5% of CD8+ T cells.

From the 5' RACE reads, TCRdb lists one entry per CDR3 protein and no DNA. Its clone listing holds about 390,000 distinct CDR3 sequences. The sample consisted of blood T cells: a sorted CD56 or NKG2C T cell subset, CD4+ or CD8+ T cells, or bulk PBMC T cells (not recorded which). The chain combines TRBV3-1 with TRBJ1-5; the D call of TRBD1 rests on TCRdb alone, since no DNA is present to check it. The sequence was obtained from a woman aged 45-65 years in good health. CDR3 sequence: CASSPPGQGPYSNQPQHF.